A selection of T cell receptor beta chains follows, all from one sample in a study of T cell changes during pregnancy in multiple sclerosis. Some clones are missing from TCRdb's copy, which holds only in-frame ones; the method was immunoSEQ multiplex PCR. The data contain 50,000 or so clones, approximately 95% of them singletons. This material consisted of CD8+ T cells from peripheral blood mononuclear cells, taken in the first trimester of pregnancy. The source of these receptors is a female donor with multiple sclerosis, enrolled in a pregnancy study. CDR3s include the opening cysteine and the closing phenylalanine or tryptophan. D genes are given only for firm matches. Rows may omit the clone size; those that give it use once, few, many or a size class.

j_gene: TRBJ1-2
abundance: NA
v_gene: TRBV5-8
d_gene: NA
CDR3nt: TGTGCCAGCAGCTTGGGAGGATTCTATGGCTACACCTTC
CDR3aa: CASSLGGFYGYTF

j_gene: TRBJ1-2
abundance: NA
v_gene: TRBV5-6
d_gene: NA
CDR3nt: TGTGCCAGCAGCTACAGACAGGACTATGGCTACACCTTC
CDR3aa: CASSYRQDYGYTF

j_gene: TRBJ2-7
abundance: NA
v_gene: TRBV21-1
d_gene: NA
CDR3nt: TGTGCCAGCAGCAAGATGCCCCCGACAGAGGACGCCTCCTACGAGCAGTACTTC
CDR3aa: CASSKMPPTEDASYEQYF

j_gene: TRBJ2-1
abundance: NA
v_gene: TRBV15
d_gene: TRBD1
CDR3nt: TGTGCCACCAGCAGAACGGGACAGGCTTACAATGAGCAGTTCTTC
CDR3aa: CATSRTGQAYNEQFF

j_gene: TRBJ1-1
abundance: NA
v_gene: TRBV14
d_gene: NA
CDR3nt: TGTGCCAGCAGCCTGGGACAAAACACTGAAGCTTTCTTT
CDR3aa: CASSLGQNTEAFF

j_gene: TRBJ2-5
abundance: once
v_gene: TRBV10-3
d_gene: TRBD2
CDR3nt: TGTGCCATCAGCCCTAGCGGTGAAGAGGAAGAGACCCAGTACTTC
CDR3aa: CAISPSGEEEETQYF

j_gene: TRBJ2-1
abundance: NA
v_gene: TRBV7-3
d_gene: TRBD2
CDR3nt: TGTGCCAGCAGCGGGGGAGGGAATGAGCAGTTCTTC
CDR3aa: CASSGGGNEQFF

j_gene: TRBJ1-3
abundance: NA
v_gene: TRBV28
d_gene: TRBD1
CDR3nt: TGTGCCAGCAGTTTAAGGGGACAGTTCCTCAAATCTGGAAACACCATATATTTT
CDR3aa: CASSLRGQFLKSGNTIYF

j_gene: TRBJ2-2
abundance: NA
v_gene: TRBV19
d_gene: NA
CDR3nt: TGTGCCAGTAGTATTTTCGGGGTCGGGGAGCTGTTTTTT
CDR3aa: CASSIFGVGELFF

j_gene: TRBJ2-4
abundance: NA
v_gene: TRBV29-1
d_gene: NA
CDR3nt: TGCAGCGTGATACAGGGTGCCTTTGACATTCAGTACTTC
CDR3aa: CSVIQGAFDIQYF

j_gene: TRBJ2-2
abundance: many
v_gene: TRBV15
d_gene: NA
CDR3nt: TGTGCCACCAGCAGAGCTTGGAGGGGCAGAATTACGAACACCGGGGAGCTGTTTTTT
CDR3aa: CATSRAWRGRITNTGELFF

j_gene: TRBJ2-5
abundance: NA
v_gene: TRBV10-3
d_gene: TRBD1
CDR3nt: TGTGCCATCATGGCAGGGGGCTTCCAAGAGACCCAGTACTTC
CDR3aa: CAIMAGGFQETQYF

j_gene: TRBJ2-2
abundance: NA
v_gene: TRBV6-5
d_gene: NA
CDR3nt: TGTGCCAGCAGTTTACAGCATTCTAACACCGGGGAGCTGTTTTTT
CDR3aa: CASSLQHSNTGELFF

j_gene: TRBJ1-1
abundance: NA
v_gene: TRBV28
d_gene: NA
CDR3nt: TGTGCCAGCAGTTTATACCGGGAACTAGAAGCTTTCTTT
CDR3aa: CASSLYRELEAFF

j_gene: TRBJ2-1
abundance: NA
v_gene: TRBV5-4
d_gene: TRBD1
CDR3nt: TGTGCCAGCAGCTTGAGGGGACAGGGATTAAATGAGCAGTTCTTC
CDR3aa: CASSLRGQGLNEQFF

j_gene: TRBJ2-1
abundance: NA
v_gene: TRBV19
d_gene: NA
CDR3nt: TGTGCCAGTAGTATACTCGGGGGAAGCTCCTACAATGAGCAGTTCTTC
CDR3aa: CASSILGGSSYNEQFF

j_gene: TRBJ1-5
abundance: NA
v_gene: TRBV7-9
d_gene: TRBD1
CDR3nt: TGTGCCAGCAGCTTAACGGAGACAGGGGGTGCTCAGCCCCAGCATTTT
CDR3aa: CASSLTETGGAQPQHF

j_gene: TRBJ1-3
abundance: NA
v_gene: TRBV27
d_gene: NA
CDR3nt: TGTGCCAGCGGGGCGACAGTCAAAAACACCATATATTTT
CDR3aa: CASGATVKNTIYF

j_gene: TRBJ2-7
abundance: NA
v_gene: TRBV9
d_gene: TRBD2
CDR3nt: TGTGCCAGCAGCTCCCGAGAGGCGGGAGGGCCTGCCTACGAGCAGTACTTC
CDR3aa: CASSSREAGGPAYEQYF

j_gene: TRBJ2-1
abundance: few
v_gene: TRBV5-1
d_gene: NA
CDR3nt: TGCGCCAGCAGCTTGCCGGGTAGGTCCTACAATGAGCAGTTCTTC
CDR3aa: CASSLPGRSYNEQFF

j_gene: TRBJ1-2
abundance: NA
v_gene: TRBV11-2
d_gene: NA
CDR3nt: TGTGCCAGCAGCAAGACAGGAAACTATGGCTACACCTTC
CDR3aa: CASSKTGNYGYTF

j_gene: TRBJ2-1
abundance: NA
v_gene: TRBV5-6
d_gene: NA
CDR3nt: TGTGCCAGCAGCTTGGGGGTAGCAAGTGTGGAGTTCTTC
CDR3aa: CASSLGVASVEFF

j_gene: TRBJ2-7
abundance: NA
v_gene: TRBV7-8
d_gene: NA
CDR3nt: TGTGCCAGCAGCTTAGGGGGCGGTTACGAGCAGTACTTC
CDR3aa: CASSLGGGYEQYF

j_gene: TRBJ1-1
abundance: NA
v_gene: TRBV2
d_gene: NA
CDR3nt: TGTGCCAGCATTGGTACCTCCCTAATGGAAGCTTTCTTT
CDR3aa: CASIGTSLMEAFF

j_gene: TRBJ2-5
abundance: NA
v_gene: TRBV2
d_gene: TRBD2
CDR3nt: TGTGCCAGCAGTGCCTTGGGTAGCGGGAGGGCCAGTTGGGAGACCCAGTACTTC
CDR3aa: CASSALGSGRASWETQYF

j_gene: TRBJ2-7
abundance: NA
v_gene: TRBV5-1
d_gene: NA
CDR3nt: TGCGCCAGCAGCTCCGCGACAGGATCCTACGAGCAGTACTTC
CDR3aa: CASSSATGSYEQYF

j_gene: TRBJ2-7
abundance: NA
v_gene: TRBV11-3
d_gene: TRBD2
CDR3nt: TGTGCCAGCAGCCCGGGACTAGCGCCCCCCTACGAGCAGTACTTC
CDR3aa: CASSPGLAPPYEQYF

j_gene: TRBJ2-7
abundance: NA
v_gene: TRBV27
d_gene: TRBD2
CDR3nt: TGTGCCAGCAGCGAAGCGGGAGGGTTTCGCGAGCAGTACTTC
CDR3aa: CASSEAGGFREQYF

j_gene: TRBJ2-7
abundance: NA
v_gene: TRBV6-6
d_gene: NA
CDR3nt: TGTGCCAGCAGCTGGGGTGCCGGGAGCTCCTACGAGCAGTACTTC
CDR3aa: CASSWGAGSSYEQYF

j_gene: TRBJ2-7
abundance: NA
v_gene: TRBV4-1
d_gene: NA
CDR3nt: TGCGCCAGCAGCCAGGAAAACGACAGACCCTACGAGCAGTACTTC
CDR3aa: CASSQENDRPYEQYF

j_gene: TRBJ1-5
abundance: NA
v_gene: TRBV9
d_gene: NA
CDR3nt: TGTGCCAGCAGTCTAACAGGGAGCAATCAGCCCCAGCATTTT
CDR3aa: CASSLTGSNQPQHF

j_gene: TRBJ2-1
abundance: NA
v_gene: TRBV4-2
d_gene: TRBD2
CDR3nt: TGTGCCAGCAGCCAAGAAGCGGGAGGGTACAATGAGCAGTTCTTC
CDR3aa: CASSQEAGGYNEQFF

j_gene: TRBJ2-7
abundance: once
v_gene: TRBV4-1
d_gene: TRBD1
CDR3nt: TGCGCCAGCGGGGGGACAGGGGACGAGCAGTACTTC
CDR3aa: CASGGTGDEQYF

j_gene: TRBJ1-3
abundance: NA
v_gene: TRBV19
d_gene: TRBD1
CDR3nt: TGTGCCAGCCTGGGGACAGATGGAAACACCATATATTTT
CDR3aa: CASLGTDGNTIYF

j_gene: TRBJ2-1
abundance: NA
v_gene: TRBV7-6
d_gene: TRBD2
CDR3nt: TGTGCCAGCAGCTTAGTTGTAGCGGGCGACTACAATGAGCAGTTCTTC
CDR3aa: CASSLVVAGDYNEQFF

j_gene: TRBJ2-5
abundance: NA
v_gene: TRBV6-1
d_gene: NA
CDR3nt: TGTGCCAGCAGTGAGACAGAGTACCAAGAGACCCAGTACTTC
CDR3aa: CASSETEYQETQYF

j_gene: TRBJ2-1
abundance: NA
v_gene: TRBV6-4
d_gene: NA
CDR3nt: TGTGCCAGCAGTGGAACAGGGAACGATGAGCAGTTCTTC
CDR3aa: CASSGTGNDEQFF

j_gene: TRBJ2-7
abundance: NA
v_gene: TRBV28
d_gene: TRBD2
CDR3nt: TGTGCCAGCAGTTTATGGACAGCCGGGGGGGAGTACGAGCAGTACTTC
CDR3aa: CASSLWTAGGEYEQYF

j_gene: TRBJ2-7
abundance: NA
v_gene: TRBV19
d_gene: TRBD1
CDR3nt: TGTGCCAGTAGTATGGGACAGTACGAGCAGTACTTC
CDR3aa: CASSMGQYEQYF

j_gene: TRBJ2-2
abundance: once
v_gene: TRBV6-6
d_gene: TRBD1
CDR3nt: TGTGCCAGCAGGGGGCACAGGGGCGACACCGGGGAGCTGTTTTTT
CDR3aa: CASRGHRGDTGELFF

j_gene: TRBJ2-1
abundance: NA
v_gene: TRBV9
d_gene: NA
CDR3nt: TGTGCCAGCAGGGGGGGAGGCAATGAGCAGTTCTTC
CDR3aa: CASRGGGNEQFF

j_gene: TRBJ2-4
abundance: NA
v_gene: TRBV27
d_gene: TRBD1
CDR3nt: TGTGCCAGCAGTTTAACGGGACAGGGGATGGACATTCAGTACTTC
CDR3aa: CASSLTGQGMDIQYF

j_gene: TRBJ2-7
abundance: NA
v_gene: TRBV27
d_gene: NA
CDR3nt: TGTGCCAGCAGTTCCCTCGCACTCTCCTACGAGCAGTACTTC
CDR3aa: CASSSLALSYEQYF